One and the same sample provided the 3 T cell receptor beta chains below, sequenced in a study of blood T cell repertoires in COVID-19. Measured with immunoSEQ multiplex PCR; TCRdb has only the in-frame clones, and not every one. The data hold 210,000 or so clones, with 84% observed a single time. The sample comprised peripheral blood. The receptors originated from a woman over 75 with active or convalescent COVID-19.

The rearrangement joins TRBV6-2 or TRBV6-3 to TRBJ1-5; D is perhaps TRBD1 (5 bases). The CDR3 spans 16 residues. CDR1 MNHEY and CDR2 SVGEGT come from the germline V gene. With 4 bases removed from V and 3 bases from J, the gap between germline ends came to 16 bases. The CDR3, as DNA: TGTGCCAGCAGTTTTCGGGGGAGCCTTAACAATCAGCCCCAGCATTTT. Its translation is CASSFRGSLNNQPQHF.

As for this clone: Other nucleotide sequences from this sample produce the same CDR3. The V call is TRBV18, the J call TRBJ2-7; 10 bases map to TRBD1. The CDR3 sequence is 14 residues long. Germline loops: CDR1 KGHSH, CDR2 LQKENI. V dropped 6 bases and J dropped 4; count of bases not matched to a gene: 6. CDR3 bases: TGTGCCAGCTCCCCCGGGACAGGGGTTTACGAGCAGTACTTC. Translated, it gives CASSPGTGVYEQYF.

The V and J genes are TRBV30 and TRBJ1-2; D unclear. V lost 5 bases to trimming and J lost 1 base, with 14 bases between them. The CDR3 is made up of 14 amino acids. Germline lookup yields CDR1 GTSNPN and CDR2 SVGIG (reference sequence). This chain's CDR3 is CAWVGPRINYGYTF. CDR3 bases: TGTGCCTGGGTGGGTCCCAGGATTAACTATGGCTACACCTTC.